Shown below are 32 T cell receptor beta chains from a single sample sequenced in a study of blood T cells in healthy people across ages. Together with a sample-barcoded 5' primer, a J-beta primer mix was included in a second PCR lasting about 7 to 12 cycles. TCRdb analysed the 5' RACE reads with MiXCR anew, one entry per CDR3 protein. The top ten clones hold 20% to 25% of a sample with almost 1 million distinct CDR3 sequences, 51% of them seen once. The specimen sequenced was blood. These receptor sequences come from a woman in her sixties in good health.

The chain employs TRBV29-1 and TRBJ2-3; 7 bases agree with TRBD2. The germline CDR1 and CDR2 sequences are SQVTM and ANQGSEA. V trimming: 5 bases; J trimming: 3 bases; junction bases outside the gene matches: 11. The CDR3 has 15 residues. DNA of the CDR3: TGCAGCGTTCGGGTTGGCGGGAGCGTTACAGATACGCAGTATTTT. Protein sequence: CSVRVGGSVTDTQYF.

This clonotype has a handful of counts. The J gene is TRBJ2-5, the V gene TRBV10-3; no clear D. The V end was cut by 4 bases, the J end by 2 bases, with 11 bases between. CDR1 and CDR2 (germline): ENHRY, SYGVKD. This CDR3 region has 14 residues. Written as DNA, the CDR3 is TGTGCCATCAGTGGTGGCTTCGGGCAAGAGACCCAGTACTTC. Protein sequence: CAISGGFGQETQYF.

This sequence joins TRBV12-3 or TRBV12-4 and TRBJ2-7; D is perhaps TRBD2 (6 bases). The ends were cut back, 5 bases at V and 6 bases at J, with 17 bases in the middle. This CDR3 contains 14 residues. CDR3 protein: CASSQTGTGSEQYF. CDR3 DNA: TGTGCCAGCAGTCAAACCGGGACCGGGAGCGAGCAGTACTTC.

V gene TRBV4-3 combines with J gene TRBJ2-5; no reliable D call. The J call could be wrong; TRBJ2-7 is a better fit for the DNA end. Germline loops: CDR1 LGHNA, CDR2 YSLEER. The CDR3 spans 14 residues. The CDR3 protein is CASSQGLSRYEQYF. The CDR3 DNA is TGCGCCAGCAGCCAAGGACTTTCTCGGTACGAGCAGTACTTC.

This clonotype was observed a handful of times. V usage is TRBV12-5 and J usage is TRBJ2-7, with 7 bases aligning to TRBD1. CDR1 LGHNT and CDR2 FRNRAP come from the germline V gene. The CDR3 has 14 amino acids. V was clipped by 6 bases and J by 5 bases; unmatched bases: 10. Here the CDR3 reads CASGYKTGSNEQYF. The CDR3 DNA follows: TGTGCTAGTGGCTACAAGACAGGGTCGAACGAGCAGTACTTC. Combining the CDR3 with reference TRBV12-5 and TRBJ2-7 gives the whole variable domain DARVTQTPRHKVTEMGQEVTMRCQPILGHNTVFWYRQTMMQGLELLAYFRNRAPLDDSGMPKDRFSAEMPDATLATLKIQPSEPRDSAVYFCASGYKTGSNEQYFGPGTRLTVT.

Worth noting for this clonotype: The junction departs from the called germline gene at one end, perhaps through a read error. The chain carries TRBV4-3 and TRBJ2-3; D call uncertain. The CDR3 has 17 amino acids. Germline CDR1 and CDR2: LGHNA and YSLEER. The CDR3 region has the DNA TGCGCCAGCAGCCAAGATCGGTCGGGCCAACGCACGGATACGCAGTATTTT. The encoded protein is CASSQDRSGQRTDTQYF.

V is TRBV20-1 and J is TRBJ2-1; possible D gene TRBD2, 5 bases. CDR1 DFQATT and CDR2 SNEGSKA come from the germline V gene (reference sequence). Trimming pared 3 bases from V and 0 bases from J, leaving 24 bases between. This CDR3 has 19 residues. CDR3 in amino acids: CSASPYLPGSRYSYNEQFF. CDR3 bases: TGCAGTGCTAGCCCGTATCTTCCGGGATCCCGGTACTCCTACAATGAGCAGTTCTTC.

This clonotype has a count of ten or more. The chain combines TRBV4-3 with TRBJ2-5; D is possibly TRBD1 (6 bases). V was clipped by 3 bases and J by 2 bases, with 7 bases between them. This CDR3 has 13 residues. Germline V lookup: CDR1 LGHNA, CDR2 YSLEER. CDR3 sequence reads: CASSHDRQETQYF. As DNA, the CDR3 is TGCGCCAGCAGCCATGACAGGCAAGAGACCCAGTACTTC.

The rearrangement joins TRBV21-1 to TRBJ1-2; the listed D gene, TRBD1, was not tested against the DNA. TRBV21-1 is reported as a pseudogene. CDR3 length: 15 residues. CDR3 bases: TGTGCCAGCAGCAAATCGAGGCAGGGAGACTATGGCTACACCTTC. It translates to CASSKSRQGDYGYTF.

The chain links TRBV29-1 to TRBJ1-5; D is ambiguous. CDR3 length: 13 residues. Germline V CDR1 and CDR2: SQVTM, ANQGSEA. The ends were cut back, 1 base at V and 1 base at J, with 5 bases in the middle. The CDR3 DNA follows: TGCAGCGTTGAAGTCGACAGCAATCAGCCCCAGCATTTT. Translated: CSVEVDSNQPQHF.

The chain employs TRBV27 and TRBJ2-1, with 10 bases fitting TRBD2. CDR1 is MNHEY and CDR2 is SMNVEV in the germline V gene (reference sequence). The trim removed 5 bases at V and 9 bases at J, leaving 10 bases unmatched. This CDR3 contains 15 residues. CDR3 nucleotides: TGTGCCAGCAGTCAACTAGCGGGGTCTATTGGTGAGCAGTTCTTC. Translation: CASSQLAGSIGEQFF.

The J gene is TRBJ2-5, the V gene TRBV6-6, with D possibly being TRBD2 (6 bases). The J call could be wrong; TRBJ2-4 is a better fit for the DNA end. Germline CDR1 reads MNHNY; CDR2 reads SVGAGI (reference sequence). The CDR3 covers 15 residues. For the CDR3, the DNA is TGTGCCAGCGGTTCCCTTGCGGGGGCCAAAAACATTCAGTACTTC. It specifies CASGSLAGAKNIQYF.

The table lists this clonotype with a few counts. The chain joins TRBV29-1 to TRBJ2-5, with no clear D. Per germline, CDR1 SQVTM and CDR2 ANQGSEA. Trimming pared 4 bases from V and 5 bases from J, leaving 11 bases between. This CDR3 has 12 amino acids. CDR3 protein: CSVGSRSETQYF. CDR3 DNA: TGCAGCGTTGGTAGTAGGTCTGAGACCCAGTACTTC.

The chain couples TRBV2 to TRBJ2-7; D might be TRBD1 (5 bases). There are 15 residues in the CDR3. From germline, CDR1 is SNHLY and CDR2 FYNNEI. V lost 1 base to trimming and J lost 5 bases, with 15 bases between them. The CDR3 DNA reads TGTGCCAGCAGTGAAGAGGCCAGGGTTTCAAACGAGCAGTACTTC. Residues: CASSEEARVSNEQYF.

This sequence joins TRBV4-2 and TRBJ2-4, with 11 bases matching TRBD2. The DNA end is a closer match to TRBJ2-7, so the J assignment may be wrong. Germline loops: CDR1 LGHNA, CDR2 YNFKEQ. CDR3 length: 19 amino acids. The CDR3 nucleotides read TGTGCCAGCAGCCAAGCGTACTTGGGACTAGCGGAGAGCTCCTACGAGCAGTACTTC. Translated: CASSQAYLGLAESSYEQYF.

This clonotype was observed a few times. The chain couples TRBV7-6 to TRBJ2-7, with TRBD1 matching 10 bases. Trimming took 0 bases from V and 4 from J; bases not matched to a gene: 6. The CDR3 has 16 amino acids. CDR1 is SGHVS, CDR2 FNYEAQ, per germline. CDR3: CASSLAPTGGRYEQYF. CDR3 sequence (DNA): TGTGCCAGCAGCTTAGCGCCGACAGGGGGCAGGTACGAGCAGTACTTC.

This clonotype was observed many times. The chain's CDR3 is CASSPRQMNTEAFF. CDR3 sequence (DNA): TGTGCCAGCTCACCAAGACAGATGAACACTGAAGCTTTCTTT. The V and J genes are TRBV18 and TRBJ1-1, with D maybe TRBD1 (5 bases). The CDR3 loop spans 14 amino acids. The germline V gene has CDR1 KGHSH and CDR2 LQKENI. V was clipped by 2 bases and J by 0 bases, with 7 bases between them. Combining the CDR3 with reference TRBV18 and TRBJ1-1 gives the whole variable domain NAGVMQNPRHLVRRRGQEARLRCSPMKGHSHVYWYRQLPEEGLKFMVYLQKENIIDESGMPKERFSAEFPKEGPSILRIQQVVRGDSAAYFCASSPRQMNTEAFFGQGTRLTVV.

Note on this clonotype: A read error may account for a junction end that differs from germline. The chain links TRBV10-3 to TRBJ2-7, with D hard to call. This CDR3 spans 11 amino acids. In germline, CDR1 is ENHRY, CDR2 SYGVKD. DNA for the CDR3: TGTGCCATCAGTGAGGGGTACGAGCGGTACTTC. As protein: CAISEGYERYF.

This clonotype was counted a few times. V is TRBV5-1 and J is TRBJ2-7, with no clear D. The ends were cut back, 7 bases at V and 1 base at J, with 12 bases in the middle. Per germline, CDR1 SGHRS and CDR2 YFSETQ. The CDR3 runs to 13 residues. CDR3 coding DNA: TGCGCCAGCCATGTAGACGGATCCTACGAGCAGTACTTC. Residues: CASHVDGSYEQYF.

Concerning this clonotype itself: One junction end does not reproduce the germline sequence, and a read error may be involved. The chain recombines TRBV6-1 with TRBJ2-1; TRBD2 agrees at 12 bases. The CDR3 spans 17 residues. The germline CDR1 and CDR2 sequences are MNHNS and SASEGT. Here the CDR3 reads CASSEGLAGGKHNEQFF. The CDR3 DNA follows: TGTGCCAGCAGCGAAGGGCTAGCGGGAGGGAAACACAATGAGCAGTTCTTC.

The genes are TRBV10-3 and TRBJ2-3, with D uncertain. The CDR3 contains 10 residues. Trimming removed 10 bases from V and 5 bases from J, with 7 bases in between. CDR1 is ENHRY and CDR2 is SYGVKD in the germline V gene. The CDR3 nucleotides are TGTGCCACCGCCGAAGATACGCAGTATTTT. Its translation: CATAEDTQYF.

V is TRBV20-1 and J is TRBJ1-2; D unclear. V dropped 0 bases and J dropped 2 bases, with 19 bases sitting between them. The CDR3 totals 17 residues. Per the germline V gene, CDR1 is DFQATT and CDR2 is SNEGSKA (reference sequence). This chain's CDR3 is CSARDITSRRQNYGYTF. The CDR3 coding sequence is TGCAGTGCTAGAGATATAACCTCCCGGCGGCAAAACTATGGCTACACCTTC.

This clonotype was counted between two and nine times. The rearrangement links TRBV5-5 to TRBJ1-2; 8 bases are a match to TRBD1. Trimming cost V 4 bases and J 7 bases; bases outside gene matches: 6. CDR1 is SGHKS and CDR2 is YYEKEE in the germline V gene (reference sequence). The CDR3 runs to 13 residues. CDR3 DNA: TGTGCCAGCAGCCCAAGGACAGGGTTTGGCTACACCTTC. Encoded protein: CASSPRTGFGYTF.

This chain connects TRBV20-1 to TRBJ2-7; tentative D call: TRBD1 (6 bases). The end of the DNA fits TRBJ2-5 better, so the J call may be wrong. CDR1 is DFQATT and CDR2 is SNEGSKA in the germline V gene (reference sequence). This CDR3 has 17 residues. The CDR3 DNA is TGCAGTGCTAGAGTGGGGGCCGGGGAGCGGCCACAAGAGACCCAGTACTTC. This codes for CSARVGAGERPQETQYF.

The gene calls are TRBV3-1 and TRBJ1-4; a possible D gene is TRBD1 (5 bases). The V gene's germline CDR1 is LGHDT and CDR2 YNNKEL (reference sequence). Deletions cut 1 base from V and 8 bases from J, with 14 bases between. CDR3 length: 15 amino acids. The CDR3 DNA is TGTGCCAGCAGCCAAGGAAGGCAGGGCGGGGAAAAACTGTTTTTT. Translating it yields CASSQGRQGGEKLFF. The variable domain in full, with the rest retrieved from reference TRBV3-1 and TRBJ1-4, is DTAVSQTPKYLVTQMGNDKSIKCEQNLGHDTMYWYKQDSKKFLKIMFSYNNKELIINETVPNRFSPKSPDKAHLNLHINSLELGDSAVYFCASSQGRQGGEKLFFGSGTQLSVL.

The chain combines TRBV7-2 with TRBJ2-7; TRBD2 aligns across 11 bases. The DNA end is a closer match to TRBJ2-5, so the J assignment may be wrong. This CDR3 contains 19 residues. From germline, CDR1 is SGHTA and CDR2 FQGNSA. DNA for the CDR3: TGTGCCAGCAGCTTAGGGGTAGGGACTAGCGGCAGGCAATGGAGGACCCAGTACTTC. It translates to CASSLGVGTSGRQWRTQYF.

A few counts support this clonotype. The gene calls are TRBV7-2 and TRBJ1-4; D ambiguous. Trimming left V 5 bases short and J 8 bases short, with 9 bases between. Germline V gene sequence: CDR1 SGHTA, CDR2 FQGNSA. The CDR3 runs 12 residues. The DNA for the CDR3 is TGTGCCAGCAGCAGGGTCGGGGAAAAACTGTTTTTT. This translates into CASSRVGEKLFF.

The chain joins TRBV4-2 to TRBJ2-4, with D tentatively TRBD1 or TRBD2 (6 bases each). The ends were cut back, 0 bases at V and 4 bases at J, with 25 bases in the middle. The CDR3 spans 20 residues. CDR1 is LGHNA, CDR2 YNFKEQ, per germline. The CDR3 sequence is CASSQEPKGGFVGAKNIQYF. In DNA, the CDR3 is TGTGCCAGCAGCCAAGAACCAAAGGGGGGCTTTGTCGGAGCTAAAAACATTCAGTACTTC.

The CDR3 loop is CASSLSLRSGGTNQPQHF. The CDR3 nucleotides are TGTGCCAGCAGTTTAAGCTTAAGGTCTGGGGGGACCAATCAGCCCCAGCATTTT. The chain combines TRBV12-3 or TRBV12-4 with TRBJ1-5; D may be TRBD1 (5 bases). Trimming removed 2 bases at V and 3 bases at J, with 20 bases between. There are 18 residues in the CDR3.

This clonotype has more than one count but fewer than ten. The chain couples TRBV14 to TRBJ2-5; maybe TRBD2 (5 bases). The J call is uncertain, as TRBJ2-7 better fits the DNA end. The CDR3 has 13 residues. Germline-derived CDR1 and CDR2 are SGHDN and FVKESK. CDR3 in amino acids: CASSQDVSGEQYF. The CDR3 nucleotides are TGTGCCAGCAGCCAAGATGTCAGCGGCGAGCAGTACTTC.

This chain connects TRBV29-1 to TRBJ2-5; the match to TRBD2 covers 13 bases. Trimming at V came to 7 bases and at J to 5 bases, leaving 4 bases not matched to a gene. CDR3 size: 13 residues. Germline V gene data show CDR1 as SQVTM and CDR2 as ANQGSEA. The CDR3 DNA follows: TGCAGCGCCGGGACTAGCGGGAAGGAGACCCAGTACTTC. Amino acids: CSAGTSGKETQYF.

V and J are TRBV27 and TRBJ2-7; D not certain. Trimming took off 5 bases at V and 2 bases at J, with 13 bases between the two ends. This CDR3 is 14 amino acids long. Germline V lookup: CDR1 MNHEY, CDR2 SMNVEV (reference sequence). The CDR3 nucleotides read TGTGCCAGCAGTGTAACCAGTTGGGCCTACGAGCAGTACTTC. Amino acids: CASSVTSWAYEQYF.